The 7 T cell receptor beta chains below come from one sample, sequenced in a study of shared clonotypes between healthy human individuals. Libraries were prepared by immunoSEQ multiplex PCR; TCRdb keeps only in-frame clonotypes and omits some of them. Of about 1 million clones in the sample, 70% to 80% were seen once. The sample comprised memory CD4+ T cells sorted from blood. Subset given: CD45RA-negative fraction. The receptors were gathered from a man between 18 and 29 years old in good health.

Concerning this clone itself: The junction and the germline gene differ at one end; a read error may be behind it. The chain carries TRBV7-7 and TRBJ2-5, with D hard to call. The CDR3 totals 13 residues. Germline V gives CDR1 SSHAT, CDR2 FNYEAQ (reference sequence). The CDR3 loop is CASSPTTQETQYF. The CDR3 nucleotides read TGTGCTAGCAGCCCGACAACCCAAGAGACCCAGTACTTC. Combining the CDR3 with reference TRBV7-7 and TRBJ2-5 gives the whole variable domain GAGVSQSPRYKVTKRGQDVTLRCDPISSHATLYWYQQALGQGPEFLTYFNYEAQPDKSGLPSDRFSAERPEGSISTLTIQRTEQRDSAMYRCASSPTTQETQYFGPGTRLLVL.

The CDR3 protein is CASSFPPFGGTYGYTF. Here the CDR3 DNA reads TGTGCCAGCAGCTTTCCCCCTTTTGGGGGAACCTATGGCTACACCTTC. The chain couples TRBV7-8 to TRBJ1-2; D is possibly TRBD1 (5 bases). The CDR3 extends over 16 amino acids. The V and J ends lost 3 bases and 4 bases respectively, with 18 bases between them. The germline CDR1 and CDR2 sequences are SGHVS and FQNEAQ. The whole variable domain, filled in from reference TRBV7-8 and TRBJ1-2, reads GAGVSQSPRYKVAKRGQDVALRCDPISGHVSLFWYQQALGQGPEFLTYFQNEAQLDKSGLPSDRFFAERPEGSVSTLKIQRTQQEDSAVYLCASSFPPFGGTYGYTFGSGTRLTVV.

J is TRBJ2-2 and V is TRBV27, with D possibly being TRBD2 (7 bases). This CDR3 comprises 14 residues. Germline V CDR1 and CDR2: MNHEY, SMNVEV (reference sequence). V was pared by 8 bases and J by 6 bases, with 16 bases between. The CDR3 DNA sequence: TGTGCCAGCCTCGGGGGGCGCTACCCCGGGGAGCTGTTTTTT. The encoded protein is CASLGGRYPGELFF.

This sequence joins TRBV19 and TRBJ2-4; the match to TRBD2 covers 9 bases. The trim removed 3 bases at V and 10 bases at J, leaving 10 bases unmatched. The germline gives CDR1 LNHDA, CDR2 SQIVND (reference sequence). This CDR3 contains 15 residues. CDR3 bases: TGTGCCAGTAGTATGATAGCGGGGGCCTCGGGAATTCAGTACTTC. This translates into CASSMIAGASGIQYF.

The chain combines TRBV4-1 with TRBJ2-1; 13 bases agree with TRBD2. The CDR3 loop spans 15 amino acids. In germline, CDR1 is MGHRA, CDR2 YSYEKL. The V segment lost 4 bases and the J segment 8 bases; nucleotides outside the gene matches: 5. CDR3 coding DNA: TGCGCCAGCAGCCGGACTAGCGGGAGTGTATATGAGCAGTTCTTC. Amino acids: CASSRTSGSVYEQFF.

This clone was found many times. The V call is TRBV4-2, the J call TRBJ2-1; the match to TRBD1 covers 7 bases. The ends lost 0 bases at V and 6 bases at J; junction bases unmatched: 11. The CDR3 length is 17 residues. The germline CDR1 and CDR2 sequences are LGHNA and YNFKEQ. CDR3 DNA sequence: TGTGCCAGCAGCCAAGAAGGACCACAGGGGCCGTCCAATGAGCAGTTCTTC. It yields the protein CASSQEGPQGPSNEQFF.

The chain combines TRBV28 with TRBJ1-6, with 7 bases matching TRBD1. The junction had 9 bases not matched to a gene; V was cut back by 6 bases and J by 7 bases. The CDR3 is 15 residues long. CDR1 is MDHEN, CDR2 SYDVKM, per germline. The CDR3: CASSRPDRENSPLHF. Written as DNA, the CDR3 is TGTGCCAGCAGCCGCCCCGACAGGGAAAATTCACCCCTCCACTTT.